The 26 T cell receptor beta chains below were found in one sample sequenced in a study of T cell changes during pregnancy in multiple sclerosis. Libraries were prepared by immunoSEQ multiplex PCR; TCRdb keeps only in-frame clonotypes and omits some of them. The top ten hold approximately 0.31% of the sample, which has almost 50,000 clones, approximately 94% seen once. The sample in question was CD4+ T cells from peripheral blood mononuclear cells, obtained in the third trimester of pregnancy. All receptors come from a female donor with multiple sclerosis, enrolled in a pregnancy study.

The chain couples TRBV11-2 to TRBJ2-3, with a weak D call TRBD1 (5 bases). Trimming removed 0 bases at V and 1 base at J, with 8 bases between. Per the germline V gene, CDR1 is SGHAT and CDR2 is FQNNGV. The CDR3 runs to 15 residues. In nucleotides, the CDR3 is TGTGCCAGCAGCTTAGATTGGGGCGGCACAGATACGCAGTATTTT. Translation gives CASSLDWGGTDTQYF. The full variable domain, in which reference TRBV11-2 and TRBJ2-3 provide the parts outside the CDR3, is EAGVAQSPRYKIIEKRQSVAFWCNPISGHATLYWYQQILGQGPKLLIQFQNNGVVDDSQLPKDRFSAERLKGVDSTLKIQPAKLEDSAVYLCASSLDWGGTDTQYFGPGTRLTVL.

This chain joins TRBV7-8 and TRBJ1-1, with no clear D. Deletions cut 0 bases from V and 5 bases from J, with 7 bases between. In germline, CDR1 is SGHVS, CDR2 FQNEAQ. This CDR3 is built from 13 residues. This CDR3 reads CASSLALGTEAFF. Written as DNA, the CDR3 is TGTGCCAGCAGCTTAGCACTCGGGACTGAAGCTTTCTTT.

The gene calls are TRBV7-9 and TRBJ1-5; 10 bases map to TRBD1. J was trimmed by 6 bases and V by 5 bases; bases with no gene match: 7. This CDR3 contains 15 residues. From germline, CDR1 is SEHNR and CDR2 FQNEAQ (reference sequence). In DNA, the CDR3 is TGTGCCAGCAGCGCCGGGACAGGGGAAGGTCAGCCCCAGCATTTT. Translation gives CASSAGTGEGQPQHF.

This chain links TRBV6-5 with TRBJ1-6; 8 bases line up with TRBD1. CDR1 is MNHEY, CDR2 SVGAGI, per germline. The CDR3 runs 15 residues. V lost 4 bases to trimming and J lost 6 bases; unmatched junction nucleotides: 5. This CDR3 is CASSFDRGGNSPLHF. Written as DNA, the CDR3 is TGTGCCAGCAGTTTTGACAGGGGTGGTAATTCACCCCTCCACTTT.

This clone showed up just once. The rearrangement joins TRBV9 to TRBJ1-1; D is unclear. The CDR3 sequence is 14 residues long. Trimming removed 0 bases from V and 5 bases from J, with 11 bases in between. Germline CDR1 is SGDLS and CDR2 is YYNGEE. Written as DNA, the CDR3 is TGTGCCAGCAGCGTAGCGGGAATCGGAACTGAAGCTTTCTTT. Translating it yields CASSVAGIGTEAFF.

This clone came up once. The J gene is TRBJ2-4, the V gene TRBV11-2, with D possibly being TRBD2 (6 bases). The CDR3 is 15 residues long. Per germline, CDR1 SGHAT and CDR2 FQNNGV. Trimming left V 4 bases short and J 7 bases short, with 17 bases between. The CDR3 here is CASSSRPGGMNIQYF. As DNA, the CDR3 is TGTGCCAGCAGCTCCCGTCCTGGGGGGATGAACATTCAGTACTTC.

For the CDR3, the DNA is TGTGCCAGCAGTTTCCACAGGGGGCCCCACTCCTACGAGCAGTACTTC. Translation: CASSFHRGPHSYEQYF. The V gene is TRBV6-6, the J gene TRBJ2-7; 9 bases are a match to TRBD1. CDR1 is MNHNY and CDR2 is SVGAGI in the germline V gene (reference sequence). This CDR3 is built from 16 residues. V shed 4 bases and J 0 bases; nucleotides not matched to a gene: 7.

This clone was observed a single time. The V gene is TRBV11-3, the J gene TRBJ1-2; TRBD1 might be the D (5 bases). CDR1 and CDR2 (germline): SGHNT, YENEEA. There are 14 residues in the CDR3. V shed 3 bases and J shed 8 bases, with 16 bases lying between them. The chain's CDR3 is CASSFGTASTGYTF. The CDR3, as DNA: TGTGCCAGCAGCTTCGGGACTGCGAGTACCGGCTACACCTTC.

The V and J genes are TRBV27 and TRBJ2-1; tentatively, D is TRBD2 (7 bases). Trimming removed 5 bases at V and 7 bases at J, with 15 bases between. This CDR3 comprises 14 residues. Germline-derived CDR1 and CDR2 are MNHEY and SMNVEV (reference sequence). The chain's CDR3 is CASSPLGGGNEQFF. The CDR3 DNA follows: TGTGCCAGCAGTCCCCTAGGGGGGGGGAATGAGCAGTTCTTC.

V usage is TRBV28 and J usage is TRBJ1-2, with D perhaps matching TRBD1 (5 bases). The CDR3 totals 14 residues. Trimming left V 8 bases short and J 3 bases short, with 16 bases between. Germline V gene lookup returns CDR1 MDHEN and CDR2 SYDVKM. CDR3 DNA sequence: TGTGCCAGCGGCCTTGGGGCGTCCCACTATGGCTACACCTTC. Translation gives CASGLGASHYGYTF.

The chain carries TRBV18 and TRBJ2-5, with a weak D call TRBD1 (5 bases). Germline V gene lookup returns CDR1 KGHSH and CDR2 LQKENI. V lost 4 bases and J 1 base, leaving 13 bases between the germline ends. The CDR3 length is 15 residues. The DNA for the CDR3 is TGTGCCAGCTCACGACAGACTCCCCCCCAAGAGACCCAGTACTTC. Encoded protein: CASSRQTPPQETQYF.

V usage is TRBV9 and J usage is TRBJ2-2; a possible D gene is TRBD2 (7 bases). Trimming took off 6 bases at V and 2 bases at J, with 17 bases between the two ends. The CDR3 is 16 residues long. Germline V gene sequence: CDR1 SGDLS, CDR2 YYNGEE. In nucleotides, the CDR3 is TGTGCCAGCAACCACCTTGGGGGGGGCAACACCGGGGAGCTGTTTTTT. It specifies CASNHLGGGNTGELFF.

V gene TRBV2 combines with J gene TRBJ2-7; maybe TRBD2 (6 bases). V lost 7 bases, J lost 0 bases, and 10 bases lay in between. CDR1 is SNHLY and CDR2 is FYNNEI in the germline V gene. This CDR3 has 13 amino acids. DNA of the CDR3: TGTGCCAGCACCCTGCGGGGCTCCTACGAGCAGTACTTC. Translation: CASTLRGSYEQYF.

The chain recombines TRBV19 with TRBJ1-6, with 9 bases that match TRBD1. Germline CDR1 is LNHDA and CDR2 is SQIVND (reference sequence). CDR3 length equals 14 residues. After removal of 5 bases from V and 9 bases from J, the junction contained 5 bases not matched to a gene. The CDR3 is CASSLDRGSSPLHF. DNA for the CDR3: TGTGCCAGTAGTTTGGACAGGGGATCTTCACCCCTCCACTTT.

In its sample, this clone was seen once. This chain connects TRBV18 to TRBJ1-1, with 9 nucleotides matching TRBD1. Trimming at V came to 1 base and at J to 0 bases, leaving 12 bases not matched to a gene. This CDR3 is 19 amino acids long. CDR1 is KGHSH, CDR2 LQKENI, per germline. CDR3 amino acids: CASSPQGQGVLGMNTEAFF. The CDR3 DNA sequence: TGTGCCAGCTCACCACAGGGACAGGGAGTATTAGGAATGAACACTGAAGCTTTCTTT.

This clone was counted once. The rearrangement uses TRBV5-4 and TRBJ2-7; 10 bases are a match to TRBD2. Trimming at V came to 6 bases and at J to 7 bases, leaving 10 bases not matched to a gene. The CDR3 has 14 amino acids. Looked up from germline, CDR1 is SGHNT and CDR2 is YYREEE (reference sequence). For the CDR3, the DNA is TGTGCCAGCACCTCGGGACTAGCGTCGAGAGAGCAGTACTTC. It encodes CASTSGLASREQYF.

This clone was picked up one time. The J gene is TRBJ2-3, the V gene TRBV9, with D maybe TRBD1 (5 bases). The CDR3 runs to 15 residues. Germline loops: CDR1 SGDLS, CDR2 YYNGEE. Trimming removed 0 bases at V and 6 bases at J, with 14 bases between. The CDR3 region is CASSVETPGMDTQYF. CDR3 bases: TGTGCCAGCAGCGTAGAGACCCCAGGGATGGATACGCAGTATTTT. The variable domain in full, with the rest retrieved from reference TRBV9 and TRBJ2-3, is DSGVTQTPKHLITATGQRVTLRCSPRSGDLSVYWYQQSLDQGLQFLIQYYNGEERAKGNILERFSAQQFPDLHSELNLSSLELGDSALYFCASSVETPGMDTQYFGPGTRLTVL.

V is TRBV18 and J is TRBJ1-5; 9 bases fit TRBD1. Trimming at V came to 2 bases and at J to 3 bases, leaving 8 bases not matched to a gene. The CDR3 runs to 17 residues. The germline gives CDR1 KGHSH, CDR2 LQKENI. As DNA, the CDR3 is TGTGCCAGCTCACCAGGAGGGACAGGGTTAACCAATCAGCCCCAGCATTTT. Translation: CASSPGGTGLTNQPQHF. Complete variable domain (other parts from reference TRBV18 and TRBJ1-5): NAGVMQNPRHLVRRRGQEARLRCSPMKGHSHVYWYRQLPEEGLKFMVYLQKENIIDESGMPKERFSAEFPKEGPSILRIQQVVRGDSAAYFCASSPGGTGLTNQPQHFGDGTRLSIL.

The gene calls are TRBV5-4 and TRBJ2-5; 13 positions match TRBD2. The V gene end was trimmed by 4 bases and the J gene end by 7 bases; junction bases not matched to a gene: 7. The germline gives CDR1 SGHNT, CDR2 YYREEE (reference sequence). This CDR3 is built from 15 residues. The CDR3 loop is CASSPGTSGTRTQYF. The CDR3, as DNA: TGTGCCAGCAGCCCCGGGACTAGCGGGACCCGGACCCAGTACTTC.

This clone was recorded once. V usage is TRBV19 and J usage is TRBJ1-5; 8 bases align to TRBD1. In germline, CDR1 is LNHDA, CDR2 SQIVND (reference sequence). V shed 4 bases, J shed 3 bases, and the junction held 8 bases outside the gene matches. This CDR3 is built from 16 residues. The CDR3 DNA follows: TGTGCCAGTAGTACCCCGACAGGGGCGCTCAATCAGCCCCAGCATTTT. Its translation is CASSTPTGALNQPQHF.

This chain links TRBV7-2 with TRBJ2-3; 10 bases map to TRBD1. The germline V gene has CDR1 SGHTA and CDR2 FQGNSA. The junction had 5 bases not matched to a gene; V was cut back by 5 bases and J by 3 bases. There are 15 residues in the CDR3. The CDR3 sequence: CASSSDRGRTDTQYF. DNA for the CDR3: TGTGCCAGCAGCAGCGACAGGGGGCGAACAGATACGCAGTATTTT.

The chain employs TRBV10-2 and TRBJ1-1; weak D call: TRBD1 (6 bases). CDR1 WSHSY and CDR2 SAAADI come from the germline V gene. The CDR3 spans 13 residues. Trimming left V 4 bases short and J 4 bases short, with 10 bases between. In DNA form, the CDR3 reads TGCGCCAGCAGTGTTGGGGGCGGCACTGAAGCTTTCTTT. It translates to CASSVGGGTEAFF.

The chain links TRBV29-1 to TRBJ2-5; possible D gene TRBD1, 6 bases. This CDR3 has 15 residues. Trimming pared 0 bases from V and 14 bases from J, leaving 25 bases between. CDR1 and CDR2 from the germline V gene are SQVTM and ANQGSEA. CDR3: CSVEDFLLGYRVGYF. DNA of the CDR3: TGCAGCGTTGAAGATTTCCTATTAGGGTACAGGGTGGGCTACTTC.

The chain links TRBV10-1 to TRBJ1-5, with TRBD1 as a possible D gene (5 bases). V shed 3 bases and J shed 3 bases, with 9 bases lying between them. The CDR3 totals 14 residues. Per germline, CDR1 WNHNN and CDR2 SYGVQD (reference sequence). CDR3 sequence reads: CASSDQGFNQPQHF. The CDR3 DNA sequence: TGCGCCAGCAGTGATCAGGGCTTCAATCAGCCCCAGCATTTT.

This sequence joins TRBV4-2 and TRBJ2-3; 12 bases fit TRBD2. J gave up 6 bases and V 0 bases, and 7 bases lay outside the gene matches. This CDR3 has 17 residues. Germline CDR1 is LGHNA and CDR2 is YNFKEQ. This CDR3 is CASSQDSLAGGLDTQYF. The CDR3 bases are TGTGCCAGCAGCCAAGATTCCCTAGCGGGAGGGCTTGATACGCAGTATTTT.

The V call is TRBV6-5, the J call TRBJ2-5; TRBD2 matches at 10 bases. The junction had 4 bases not matched to a gene; V was cut back by 5 bases and J by 4 bases. CDR3 length: 14 amino acids. The germline V gene has CDR1 MNHEY and CDR2 SVGAGI. This CDR3 is CASSKRGGLETQYF. In DNA, the CDR3 is TGTGCCAGCAGTAAGCGGGGGGGGTTAGAGACCCAGTACTTC.